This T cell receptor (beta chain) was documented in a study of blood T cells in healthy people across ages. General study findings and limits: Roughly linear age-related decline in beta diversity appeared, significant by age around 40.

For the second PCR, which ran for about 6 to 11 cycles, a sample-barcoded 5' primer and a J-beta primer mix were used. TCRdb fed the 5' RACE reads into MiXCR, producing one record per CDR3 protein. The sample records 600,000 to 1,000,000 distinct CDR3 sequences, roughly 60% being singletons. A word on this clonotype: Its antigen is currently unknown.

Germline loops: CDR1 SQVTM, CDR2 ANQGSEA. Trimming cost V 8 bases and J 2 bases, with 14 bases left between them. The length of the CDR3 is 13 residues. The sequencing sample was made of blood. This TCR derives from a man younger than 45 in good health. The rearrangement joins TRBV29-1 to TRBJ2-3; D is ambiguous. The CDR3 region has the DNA TGCAGCTCATGGGCCGCTCCCACAGATACGCAGTATTTT. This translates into CSSWAAPTDTQYF.